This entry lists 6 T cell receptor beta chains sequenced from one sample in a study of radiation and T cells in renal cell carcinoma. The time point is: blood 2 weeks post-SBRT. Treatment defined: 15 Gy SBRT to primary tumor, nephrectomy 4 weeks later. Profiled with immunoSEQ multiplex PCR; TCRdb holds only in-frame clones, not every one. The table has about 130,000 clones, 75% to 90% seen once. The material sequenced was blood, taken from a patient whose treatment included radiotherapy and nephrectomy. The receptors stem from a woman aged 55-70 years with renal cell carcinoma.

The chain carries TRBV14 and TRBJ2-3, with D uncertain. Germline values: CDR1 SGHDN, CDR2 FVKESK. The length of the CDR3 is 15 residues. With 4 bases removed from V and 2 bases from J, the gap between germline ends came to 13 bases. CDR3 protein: CASSPFITHTDTQYF. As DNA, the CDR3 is TGTGCCAGCAGCCCTTTTATAACCCACACAGATACGCAGTATTTT. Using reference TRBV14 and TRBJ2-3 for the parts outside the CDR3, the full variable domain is EAGVTQFPSHSVIEKGQTVTLRCDPISGHDNLYWYRRVMGKEIKFLLHFVKESKQDESGMPNNRFLAERTGGTYSTLKVQPAELEDSGVYFCASSPFITHTDTQYFGPGTRLTVL.

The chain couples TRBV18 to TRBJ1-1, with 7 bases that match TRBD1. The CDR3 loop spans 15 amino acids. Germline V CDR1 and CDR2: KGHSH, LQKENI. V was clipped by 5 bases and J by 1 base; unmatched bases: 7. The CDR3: CASSSSRQGNTEAFF. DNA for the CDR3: TGTGCCAGCTCATCTAGTAGACAGGGGAACACTGAAGCTTTCTTT.

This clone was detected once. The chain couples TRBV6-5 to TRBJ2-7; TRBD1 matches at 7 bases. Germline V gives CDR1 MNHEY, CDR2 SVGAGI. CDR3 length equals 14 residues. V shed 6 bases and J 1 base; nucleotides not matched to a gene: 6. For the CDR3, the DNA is TGTGCCAGCAGGAGACAGGGCCCTTCCTACGAGCAGTACTTC. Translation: CASRRQGPSYEQYF.

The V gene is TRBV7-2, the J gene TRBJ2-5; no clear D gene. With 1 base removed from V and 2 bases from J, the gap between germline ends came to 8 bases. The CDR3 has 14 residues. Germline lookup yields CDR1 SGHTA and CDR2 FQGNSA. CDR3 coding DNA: TGTGCCAGCAGCTTAGTATACGGTCAAGAGACCCAGTACTTC. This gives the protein CASSLVYGQETQYF. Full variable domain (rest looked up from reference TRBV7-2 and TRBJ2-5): GAGVSQSPSNKVTEKGKDVELRCDPISGHTALYWYRQSLGQGLEFLIYFQGNSAPDKSGLPSDRFSAERTGGSVSTLTIQRTQQEDSAVYLCASSLVYGQETQYFGPGTRLLVL.

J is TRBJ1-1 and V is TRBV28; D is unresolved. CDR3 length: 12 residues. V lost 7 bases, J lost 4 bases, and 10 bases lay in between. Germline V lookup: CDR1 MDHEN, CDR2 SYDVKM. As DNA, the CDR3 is TGTGCCAGCATAGGGTTGGGCACTGAAGCTTTCTTT. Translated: CASIGLGTEAFF.

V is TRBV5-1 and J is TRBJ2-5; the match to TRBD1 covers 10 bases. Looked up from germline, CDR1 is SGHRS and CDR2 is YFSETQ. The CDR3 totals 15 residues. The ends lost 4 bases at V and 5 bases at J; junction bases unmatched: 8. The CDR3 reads CASSRGDRGRETQYF. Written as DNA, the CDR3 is TGCGCCAGCAGCCGGGGGGACAGGGGAAGGGAGACCCAGTACTTC.